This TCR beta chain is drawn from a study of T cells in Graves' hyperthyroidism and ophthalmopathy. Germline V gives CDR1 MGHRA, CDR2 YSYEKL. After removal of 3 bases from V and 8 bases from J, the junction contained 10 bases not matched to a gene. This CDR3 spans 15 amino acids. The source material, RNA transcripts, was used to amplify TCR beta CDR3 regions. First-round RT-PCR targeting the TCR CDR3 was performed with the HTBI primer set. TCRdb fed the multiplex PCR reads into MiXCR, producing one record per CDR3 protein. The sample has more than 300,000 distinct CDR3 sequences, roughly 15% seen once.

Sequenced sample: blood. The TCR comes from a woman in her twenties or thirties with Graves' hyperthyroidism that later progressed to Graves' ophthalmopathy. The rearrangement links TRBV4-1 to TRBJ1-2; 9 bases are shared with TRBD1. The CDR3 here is CASSHTATGGAGYTF. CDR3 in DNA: TGCGCCAGCAGCCATACCGCGACAGGGGGTGCCGGCTACACCTTC.